This T cell receptor beta chain originates from a study of T cell repertoires in cytomegalovirus infection. For the study at large: CMV infection together with matching HLA type was indicated by public TCR beta signatures.

CDR1 and CDR2 from the germline V gene are MNHEY and SMNVEV (reference sequence). CDR3 length equals 14 residues. The V end was cut by 11 bases, the J end by 8 bases, with 21 bases between. For this clonotype: The antigen is undetermined.

TCRdb re-called the reads through MiXCR, storing one row per CDR3 protein. The sample consists of fewer than 300,000 distinct CDR3 sequences, roughly 26% of them appearing once. Study-wide results and limits: Based on cumulative public TCR beta family frequency, carriers of CMV plus the relevant HLA were identified.

V and J are TRBV27 and TRBJ1-4, with D possibly matching TRBD1 (6 bases). This sequence originates from a human donor in good health (CMV status not recorded). Some clones in this sample may be carry-over from other donors' samples. The specimen sequenced was PBMCs. The CDR3 loop is CASSPWQGPEKLFF. The CDR3 DNA is TGTGCCTCCTCGCCTTGGCAGGGGCCAGAAAAACTGTTTTTT.